The clone carrying this T cell receptor (beta chain) was observed once. This CDR3 spans 15 amino acids. Looked up from germline, CDR1 is SGHDN and CDR2 is FVKESK. Between the trimmed V and J ends, which lost 4 bases and 6 bases, there was a span of 18 bases. This entry is derived from a study of blood T cell repertoires in COVID-19. Clones were sequenced by immunoSEQ multiplex PCR, and TCRdb holds only the in-frame ones, with some missing. The data contain around 400,000 clones, 70% to 90% of them seen just once; the ten biggest clones take up under 11%. The clonotype comes from a woman aged 25 to 39 with COVID-19, enrolled during active disease. This sequence joins TRBV14 and TRBJ2-5, with D possibly matching TRBD2 (6 bases). Sequencing was done on a sample of peripheral blood. The CDR3 loop reads CASSPGREWLKTQYF. CDR3 coding DNA: TGTGCCAGCAGCCCAGGACGGGAGTGGTTAAAGACCCAGTACTTC.